The present T cell receptor beta chain was sequenced within a study of cytomegalovirus exposure and HLA in healthy donors. Germline V gene sequence: CDR1 SGHTA, CDR2 FQGTGA. The length of the CDR3 is 16 residues. Trimming removed 4 bases from V and 4 bases from J, with 18 bases in between. Vbeta (60) and Jbeta (13) primers were used in the PCR. Using immunoSEQ multiplex PCR, the repertoire was profiled, and TCRdb retains in-frame clones only, with some absent. The sample records fewer than 200,000 clones, approximately 76% being singletons. The sample consisted of PBMCs. The V call is TRBV7-3, the J call TRBJ2-3, with D possibly TRBD2 on 5 matching bases. The receptor was isolated from a man aged 60 to 75 in good health and CMV-seronegative. The chain's CDR3 is CASSSELVTGADTQYF. In DNA form, the CDR3 reads TGTGCCAGCAGCTCCGAACTAGTCACCGGGGCAGATACGCAGTATTTT.